The 24 T cell receptor beta chains listed next were all sequenced from one sample in a study of blood T cell repertoires in COVID-19. Clones were sequenced by immunoSEQ multiplex PCR, and TCRdb holds only the in-frame ones, with some missing. The profile shows roughly 180,000 clones, 94% of them singletons. Input material: peripheral blood. These receptor sequences come from a man aged 25-45 years with COVID-19, enrolled during active disease.

The V call is TRBV10-3, the J call TRBJ2-1; 10 bases agree with TRBD2. The J segment lost 8 bases and the V segment lost 0 bases, leaving 4 bases of the junction unmatched. The CDR3 spans 15 residues. Germline-derived CDR1 and CDR2 are ENHRY and SYGVKD. CDR3 protein: CAISESVAGGYEQFF. CDR3 DNA sequence: TGTGCCATCAGTGAGTCGGTAGCGGGGGGATATGAGCAGTTCTTC.

V gene TRBV6-4 combines with J gene TRBJ2-3; D is possibly TRBD2 (5 bases). V was clipped by 2 bases and J by 4 bases, with 10 bases between them. Germline CDR1 MRHNA, CDR2 SNTAGT. This CDR3 spans 14 amino acids. CDR3 bases: TGTGCCAGCAGTGACCGGGGTTTCGCAGATACGCAGTATTTT. It translates to CASSDRGFADTQYF.

This sequence joins TRBV2 and TRBJ1-6; perhaps TRBD1 as D (5 bases). Germline V gene data show CDR1 as SNHLY and CDR2 as FYNNEI. The V end lost 8 bases, the J end lost 7 bases, and 21 bases lay between the germline ends. The CDR3 spans 16 residues. DNA for the CDR3: TGTGCCAGCCATCCCTACGCGGGACTTGGAAATTCACCCCTCCACTTT. Its translation: CASHPYAGLGNSPLHF.

This chain uses TRBV7-9 with TRBJ2-7, with D possibly matching TRBD1 (6 bases). V was trimmed by 1 base and J by 2 bases, leaving 15 bases between them. CDR3 size: 16 residues. CDR1 and CDR2 (germline): SEHNR, FQNEAQ (reference sequence). The CDR3 reads CASSLVTWDITYEQYF. Here the CDR3 DNA reads TGTGCCAGCAGCTTAGTAACATGGGACATAACCTACGAGCAGTACTTC.

Details on this clone: Within the sample, other DNA sequences also encode this same CDR3. The chain combines TRBV5-6 with TRBJ2-7; no definite D call. From germline, CDR1 is SGHDT and CDR2 YYEEEE. Trimming removed 4 bases at V and 4 bases at J, with 9 bases between. CDR3 length equals 12 residues. The DNA for the CDR3 is TGTGCCAGCAGCCTGGACGGGTACGAGCAGTACTTC. Encoded protein: CASSLDGYEQYF.

V gene TRBV27 combines with J gene TRBJ2-7; possibly TRBD1 for D (6 bases). Deletions cut 8 bases from V and 1 base from J, with 9 bases between. This CDR3 is built from 12 residues. Germline V gene data show CDR1 as MNHEY and CDR2 as SMNVEV (reference sequence). The CDR3 reads CASRTASYEQYF. For the CDR3, the DNA is TGTGCCAGCCGGACAGCTTCCTACGAGCAGTACTTC.

V usage is TRBV6-5 and J usage is TRBJ1-1; TRBD1 aligns across 9 bases. V shed 2 bases and J 5 bases; nucleotides not matched to a gene: 3. The germline CDR1 and CDR2 sequences are MNHEY and SVGAGI. CDR3 length equals 14 residues. The CDR3 sequence is CASSYGTGKTEAFF. The CDR3 DNA is TGTGCCAGCAGTTACGGGACAGGGAAAACTGAAGCTTTCTTT.

The J gene is TRBJ1-1, the V gene TRBV7-9, with D perhaps matching TRBD1 (5 bases). There are 14 residues in the CDR3. The germline V and J ends were trimmed by 2 bases and 5 bases, with 12 bases remaining between them. Germline CDR1 SEHNR, CDR2 FQNEAQ (reference sequence). The CDR3 is CASSLFTGGTEAFF. CDR3 nucleotides: TGTGCCAGCAGCTTATTTACAGGTGGGACTGAAGCTTTCTTT.

V and J are TRBV27 and TRBJ1-2; 7 nucleotides align to TRBD1. Per the germline V gene, CDR1 is MNHEY and CDR2 is SMNVEV (reference sequence). This CDR3 contains 14 residues. V lost 2 bases, J lost 5 bases, and 5 bases stayed unmatched. The chain's CDR3 is CASSLDRAHYGYTF. The CDR3 region has the DNA TGTGCCAGCAGTTTAGACAGGGCTCATTATGGCTACACCTTC.

The rearrangement links TRBV7-9 to TRBJ2-3; no firm D call. This CDR3 is 12 amino acids long. Germline V gene data show CDR1 as SEHNR and CDR2 as FQNEAQ (reference sequence). Between the trimmed V and J ends, which lost 4 bases and 0 bases, there was a span of 2 bases. The CDR3 nucleotides read TGTGCCAGCAGCTCAAGCACAGATACGCAGTATTTT. Its protein is CASSSSTDTQYF.

The chain links TRBV4-1 to TRBJ2-4; D gene uncertain. The V end was cut by 1 base, the J end by 3 bases, with 13 bases between. This CDR3 has 16 amino acids. Germline CDR1 reads MGHRA; CDR2 reads YSYEKL. The CDR3 spells CASSQGSRVGKNIQYF. The CDR3 DNA sequence: TGCGCCAGCAGCCAAGGAAGCCGGGTAGGCAAAAACATTCAGTACTTC.

The chain recombines TRBV24-1 with TRBJ2-3; unclear D gene. Germline V lookup: CDR1 KGHDR, CDR2 SFDVKD. CDR3 length: 15 residues. The germline V and J ends were trimmed by 5 bases and 1 base, with 12 bases remaining between them. DNA of the CDR3: TGTGCCACCAGTGCTGGCGGATCCGGCACAGATACGCAGTATTTT. Its protein is CATSAGGSGTDTQYF.

J is TRBJ1-2 and V is TRBV9; D is perhaps TRBD1 (5 bases). Germline CDR1 is SGDLS and CDR2 is YYNGEE. V dropped 0 bases and J dropped 8 bases, with 11 bases sitting between them. The CDR3 sequence is 13 residues long. The CDR3 nucleotides read TGTGCCAGCAGCGTAGCGGCGGGGGTGGGCTACACCTTC. It translates to CASSVAAGVGYTF.

The chain combines TRBV7-9 with TRBJ2-1; 9 bases agree with TRBD2. The V gene end was trimmed by 5 bases and the J gene end by 9 bases; junction bases not matched to a gene: 14. The CDR3 totals 16 residues. CDR1 is SEHNR and CDR2 is FQNEAQ in the germline V gene (reference sequence). In DNA, the CDR3 is TGTGCCAGCAGCCCTCTTGGCGGGGGGGCGATGGGTGAGCAGTTCTTC. The encoded protein is CASSPLGGGAMGEQFF. The whole variable domain, filled in from reference TRBV7-9 and TRBJ2-1, reads DTGVSQNPRHKITKRGQNVTFRCDPISEHNRLYWYRQTLGQGPEFLTYFQNEAQLEKSRLLSDRFSAERPKGSFSTLEIQRTEQGDSAMYLCASSPLGGGAMGEQFFGPGTRLTVL.

J is TRBJ1-5 and V is TRBV12-5; TRBD1 agrees at 11 bases. The germline V gene encodes CDR1 LGHNT and CDR2 FRNRAP. V shed 5 bases, J shed 0 bases, and the junction held 6 bases outside the gene matches. The CDR3 extends over 17 amino acids. DNA of the CDR3: TGTGCTAGTGGTCGAGGACAGGGGGCATATAGCAATCAGCCCCAGCATTTT. Its translation is CASGRGQGAYSNQPQHF.

In this sample, this clone turned up once. This chain links TRBV3-1 (or the pseudogene TRBV3-2) with TRBJ1-6; 7 bases align to TRBD1. The V and J ends lost 1 base and 10 bases, in that order; junction bases with no gene match: 7. The CDR3 sequence is 15 residues long. In germline, CDR1 is LGHDT, CDR2 YNNKEL (reference sequence). The CDR3 region has the DNA TGTGCCAGCAGCCAAGTTGAAGGGGGCATCTCACCCCTCCACTTT. It yields the protein CASSQVEGGISPLHF.

The rearrangement uses TRBV3-1 (or the pseudogene TRBV3-2) and TRBJ1-1; the D gene is possibly TRBD1 (6 bases). Between the trimmed V and J ends, which lost 2 bases and 5 bases, there was a span of 6 bases. Looked up from germline, CDR1 is LGHDT and CDR2 is YNNKEL (reference sequence). This CDR3 has 12 residues. The CDR3 DNA reads TGTGCCAGCAGCCAACAGGGGACTGAAGCTTTCTTT. It codes for CASSQQGTEAFF.

Here the CDR3 reads CASSYGGTGIFEQFF. The CDR3 DNA reads as TGTGCCAGCAGTTATGGCGGGACAGGGATCTTTGAGCAGTTCTTC. The chain employs TRBV6-5 and TRBJ2-1; 9 bases line up with TRBD1. V was pared by 3 bases and J by 9 bases, with 9 bases of the junction left unmatched. Germline V gene sequence: CDR1 MNHEY, CDR2 SVGAGI. There are 15 residues in the CDR3.

This rearrangement joins TRBV19 to TRBJ1-6; maybe TRBD1 (5 bases). This CDR3 contains 15 residues. CDR1 and CDR2 (germline): LNHDA, SQIVND (reference sequence). Trimming cost V 3 bases and J 0 bases, with 6 bases left between them. CDR3 sequence: CASSIGGSYNSPLHF. The CDR3 nucleotides read TGTGCCAGTAGTATCGGGGGCTCCTATAATTCACCCCTCCACTTT.

This clone was seen just once. This chain connects TRBV25-1 to TRBJ2-2, with D possibly being TRBD2 (5 bases). The CDR3 runs to 16 residues. The V end was cut by 1 base, the J end by 4 bases, with 13 bases between. Germline values: CDR1 MGHDK, CDR2 SYGVNS. The CDR3 DNA is TGTGCCAGCAGTGAATTTAAGACCCGGGGCACCGGGGAGCTGTTTTTT. Amino acid sequence: CASSEFKTRGTGELFF. Looking up the rest from reference TRBV25-1 and TRBJ2-2 gives the full variable domain: EADIYQTPRYLVIGTGKKITLECSQTMGHDKMYWYQQDPGMELHLIHYSYGVNSTEKGDLSSESTVSRIRTEHFPLTLESARPSHTSQYLCASSEFKTRGTGELFFGEGSRLTVL.

The chain couples TRBV5-1 to TRBJ1-4; TRBD1 is a possible D gene (5 bases). Germline CDR1 and CDR2: SGHRS and YFSETQ. This CDR3 spans 15 amino acids. Trimming left V 2 bases short and J 4 bases short, with 12 bases between. CDR3 sequence reads: CASSFTGEDNEKLFF. The CDR3 region has the DNA TGCGCCAGCAGCTTCACAGGAGAAGATAATGAAAAACTGTTTTTT. Variable domain in full (rest from reference TRBV5-1 and TRBJ1-4): KAGVTQTPRYLIKTRGQQVTLSCSPISGHRSVSWYQQTPGQGLQFLFEYFSETQRNKGNFPGRFSGRQFSNSRSEMNVSTLELGDSALYLCASSFTGEDNEKLFFGSGTQLSVL.

The CDR3: CASSSAQGGPGNTIYF. Here the CDR3 DNA reads TGTGCCAGCAGCTCTGCTCAGGGGGGACCTGGAAACACCATATATTTT. The rearrangement joins TRBV5-4 to TRBJ1-3; 7 bases are shared with TRBD1. Germline values: CDR1 SGHNT, CDR2 YYREEE (reference sequence). The CDR3 sequence is 16 residues long. With 3 bases clipped from V and 2 bases from J, the junction kept 8 bases outside the gene matches. Variable domain in full (rest from reference TRBV5-4 and TRBJ1-3): ETGVTQSPTHLIKTRGQQVTLRCSSQSGHNTVSWYQQALGQGPQFIFQYYREEENGRGNFPPRFSGLQFPNYSSELNVNALELDDSALYLCASSSAQGGPGNTIYFGEGSWLTVV.

J is TRBJ1-5 and V is TRBV6-1; no definite D call. Germline CDR1 is MNHNS and CDR2 is SASEGT. This CDR3 spans 13 amino acids. Between the trimmed V and J ends, which lost 3 bases and 4 bases, there was a span of 7 bases. CDR3 region: CASSDRMNQPQHF. CDR3 nucleotides: TGTGCCAGCAGTGACAGGATGAATCAGCCCCAGCATTTT.

Notes on this clone: Germline and junction disagree at one end, which may indicate a read error. V and J are TRBV6-5 and TRBJ1-2; TRBD1 is a possible D gene (6 bases). CDR1 and CDR2 from the germline V gene are MNHEY and SVGAGI. The CDR3 consists of 14 residues. The CDR3 nucleotides are TGTGCCAGCAGACCCGGGGGGGCGGGCTATGACTACACCTTC. Encoded protein: CASRPGGAGYDYTF.